Listed below are T cell receptor beta chains from one sample, sequenced in a study of shared clonotypes between healthy human individuals. Repertoires were generated with immunoSEQ multiplex PCR, while TCRdb's copy carries only in-frame clones and drops some. Of approximately 2.5 million clones in the sample, approximately 94% were seen once. Source material: naive CD4+ T cells from PBMCs. The receptor set was obtained from a man aged 18 to 35 in good health. Some clones in this sample may be carry-over from other donors' samples. Each CDR3 is given with its conserved first and last residue. D genes are given only for firm matches. Size is omitted from some rows. Given values are once, few, many or a class for expanded clones.

d_call,clone_size,cdr3_length,j_call,v_call,cdr3_nt,cdr3_aa
NA,NA,15,TRBJ2-7,TRBV11-2,TGTGCCAGCAGCTTTCGGCTTAGTGGTGGCTACGAGCAGTACTTC,CASSFRLSGGYEQYF
NA,NA,11,TRBJ1-1,TRBV6-1,TGTGCCGTACAGGGGAACACTGAAGCTTTCTTT,CAVQGNTEAFF
NA,NA,14,TRBJ1-2,TRBV6-6,TGTGCCAGCAGTTACCAGCCAGGAAACTATGGCTACACCTTC,CASSYQPGNYGYTF
NA,few,13,TRBJ2-7,TRBV5-1,TGCGCCAGCAGCTTGCCAGGGGCCTACGAGCAGTACTTC,CASSLPGAYEQYF
NA,once,14,TRBJ2-7,TRBV5-1,TGCGCCAGCAGCTTGGGAGGGGTCGCGTACGAGCAGTACTTC,CASSLGGVAYEQYF
NA,once,13,TRBJ2-7,TRBV6-1,TGTGCCAGCAGTGAAGGCGAAGCCTACGAGCAGTACTTC,CASSEGEAYEQYF
NA,NA,15,TRBJ2-7,TRBV6-5,TGTGCCAGCAGTTACTCCGCAGGGTGGGCCTACGAGCAGTACTTC,CASSYSAGWAYEQYF
NA,NA,14,TRBJ2-7,TRBV18,TGTGCCAGCTCACCGCGGGGCCGGTCCTACGAGCAGTACTTC,CASSPRGRSYEQYF
NA,NA,13,TRBJ1-1,TRBV4-3,TGCGCCAGCAGCCAGCGGAGGAACACTGAAGCTTTCTTT,CASSQRRNTEAFF
NA,NA,20,TRBJ1-4,TRBV10-3,TGTGCCATCAGTGAGTCGAGTACAATCCCCCGCGCAGGGCGGCGAAGTTGGCTGTTTTTT,CAISESSTIPRAGRRSWLFF
NA,NA,13,TRBJ1-4,TRBV6-1,TGTGCCAGCAGTGCACAACTTAATGAAAAACTGTTTTTT,CASSAQLNEKLFF
NA,NA,17,TRBJ1-2,TRBV7-2,TGTGCCAGCAGCTTAGTACAGACTCAAGTCGCCTTATATGGCTACACCTTC,CASSLVQTQVALYGYTF
TRBD1,NA,15,TRBJ1-1,TRBV19,TGTGCCAGTAGCCAGGAGACAGGGATGTACACTGAAGCTTTCTTT,CASSQETGMYTEAFF
TRBD2,once,14,TRBJ2-3,TRBV29-1,TGCAGCGCCAAGCTAGCGGGGTTCACAGATACGCAGTATTTT,CSAKLAGFTDTQYF
NA,NA,14,TRBJ2-7,TRBV28,TGTGCCAGCATTGACGGCCACCCAGTCAGCGAGCAGTACTTC,CASIDGHPVSEQYF
TRBD1,NA,14,TRBJ2-5,TRBV7-8,TGTGCCAGCAGCCGGACAGGGACTGCGGAGACCCAGTACTTC,CASSRTGTAETQYF
NA,NA,15,TRBJ2-4,TRBV7-4,TGTGCCAGCAGCTTAGGTGCCGGTGCCAAAAACATTCAGTACTTC,CASSLGAGAKNIQYF
TRBD1,NA,16,TRBJ1-2,TRBV14,TGTGCCAGCAGCCAAAAGTTGGCAGGGGGCTACTATGGCTACACCTTC,CASSQKLAGGYYGYTF
TRBD1,NA,14,TRBJ1-2,TRBV27,TGTGCCAGCAGTCCTCGGGACAGGGCTTATGGCTACACCTTC,CASSPRDRAYGYTF
NA,NA,13,TRBJ2-1,TRBV27,TGTGCCAGCAGTCCCTTAAACTACAATGAGCAGTTCTTC,CASSPLNYNEQFF
NA,NA,14,TRBJ2-5,TRBV11-2,TGTGCCAGCAGCTTAGCCTGGAGGGGGGAGACCCAGTACTTC,CASSLAWRGETQYF
NA,NA,15,TRBJ1-1,TRBV28,TGTGCCAGCAGTTTATCTAAGGGCATGAACACTGAAGCTTTCTTT,CASSLSKGMNTEAFF
TRBD2,NA,15,TRBJ2-3,TRBV28,TGTGCCAGCAGGAGCGGGGGCGCTAGCACAGATACGCAGTATTTT,CASRSGGASTDTQYF
NA,NA,14,TRBJ1-2,TRBV11-3,TGTGCCAGCAGCCGCGTCCAGGGTTGGGAGGGCTACACCTTC,CASSRVQGWEGYTF
TRBD1,NA,14,TRBJ1-3,TRBV7-3,TGTGCCAGCAGCTCGACAGGGGCTGGAAACACCATATATTTT,CASSSTGAGNTIYF
TRBD1,NA,16,TRBJ1-4,TRBV5-1,TGCGCCAGCAGCCCTGGACAGGGTGCGGCTAATGAAAAACTGTTTTTT,CASSPGQGAANEKLFF
NA,NA,18,TRBJ1-1,TRBV13,TGTGCCAGCAGCTTATCTCTCAGGCGGGGACCGGAGGCCACTGAAGCTTTCTTT,CASSLSLRRGPEATEAFF